A single sample gave rise to the 27 T cell receptor beta chains below, sequenced in a study of shared clonotypes between healthy human individuals (dated by TCRdb to about 2020). The method was the immunoSEQ multiplex PCR assay. Imported from immuneACCESS, the table was reduced by TCRdb to in-frame sequences with V and J called. These copies leave out some clones; in studies compared against another copy, an unresolved V gene accounts for under half, and the cause of the remainder is not known. This sample lists 1.4 million or so clones; around 98.5% were detected once. The top ten constitute approximately 0.4% of the sample. Material: naive CD4+ T cells sorted from blood. The label giving this sample's cell subset or site can be read as: CD45RA+ positively selected. These receptors originate from a man younger than 45 in good health.

This clone appeared a single time. The chain joins TRBV28 to TRBJ2-1, with no clear D. The CDR3 runs 11 residues. In germline, CDR1 is MDHEN, CDR2 SYDVKM. Trimming removed 4 bases at V and 9 bases at J, with 7 bases between. The CDR3: CASSWPGEQFF. CDR3 in DNA: TGTGCCAGCAGTTGGCCGGGTGAGCAGTTCTTC. Looking up the rest from reference TRBV28 and TRBJ2-1 gives the full variable domain: DVKVTQSSRYLVKRTGEKVFLECVQDMDHENMFWYRQDPGLGLRLIYFSYDVKMKEKGDIPEGYSVSREKKERFSLILESASTNQTSMYLCASSWPGEQFFGPGTRLTVL.

The V gene is TRBV5-1, the J gene TRBJ2-2, with 11 bases matching TRBD1. V dropped 1 base and J dropped 8; count of bases not matched to a gene: 7. The CDR3 totals 16 residues. Germline-derived CDR1 and CDR2 are SGHRS and YFSETQ. CDR3 sequence (DNA): TGCGCCAGCAGCTTGCTTTTGGACAGGGGGCGTGGGGAGCTGTTTTTT. As protein: CASSLLLDRGRGELFF.

This chain joins TRBV5-4 and TRBJ1-1; D not resolved. The CDR3 consists of 15 residues. Germline loops: CDR1 SGHNT, CDR2 YYREEE (reference sequence). V lost 4 bases to trimming and J lost 0 bases, with 13 bases between them. The DNA for the CDR3 is TGTGCCAGCAGCAAAAGTCGGTCCATGAACACTGAAGCTTTCTTT. It codes for CASSKSRSMNTEAFF.

The V call is TRBV19, the J call TRBJ2-7; perhaps TRBD2 as D (6 bases). The CDR3 length is 14 residues. The ends were cut back, 3 bases at V and 6 bases at J, with 15 bases in the middle. CDR1 is LNHDA and CDR2 is SQIVND in the germline V gene (reference sequence). CDR3 region: CASSMRDWYSEQYF. CDR3 in DNA: TGTGCCAGTAGTATGAGGGACTGGTATAGCGAGCAGTACTTC.

Only one count was recorded for this clone. The chain recombines TRBV19 with TRBJ2-3; no clear D. Trimming cost V 3 bases and J 3 bases, with 13 bases left between them. The length of the CDR3 is 15 residues. Germline loops: CDR1 LNHDA, CDR2 SQIVND (reference sequence). This CDR3 is CASSILQSRTDTQYF. The CDR3 bases are TGTGCCAGTAGTATTCTTCAGAGCCGAACAGATACGCAGTATTTT.

The chain's CDR3 is CASSQDSKGKLYGYTF. The CDR3 DNA reads as TGCGCCAGCAGCCAAGATAGTAAGGGAAAGCTTTATGGCTACACCTTC. The gene calls are TRBV4-3 and TRBJ1-2; no clear D gene. Trimming pared 0 bases from V and 5 bases from J, leaving 16 bases between. The CDR3 is 16 amino acids. CDR1 is LGHNA, CDR2 YSLEER, per germline.

The chain couples TRBV2 to TRBJ2-7, with 10 bases identical to TRBD1. With 4 bases clipped from V and 1 base from J, the junction kept 7 bases outside the gene matches. The CDR3 runs 16 residues. Germline loops: CDR1 SNHLY, CDR2 FYNNEI. The CDR3 region is CASSGQGALLSYEQYF. As DNA, the CDR3 is TGTGCCAGCAGTGGACAGGGGGCCTTACTTTCCTACGAGCAGTACTTC.

CDR3 amino acids: CASSVQGYYGYTF. CDR3 nucleotide sequence: TGTGCCAGCAGTGTTCAGGGTTACTATGGCTACACCTTC. The rearrangement links TRBV25-1 to TRBJ1-2; D may be TRBD1 (5 bases). The CDR3 is 13 residues long. V was shortened by 4 bases and J by 3 bases, with 9 bases between the two germline ends. CDR1 is MGHDK, CDR2 SYGVNS, per germline.

This clone was observed a single time. This chain joins TRBV10-2 and TRBJ2-7; no firm D call. Deletions cut 7 bases from V and 6 bases from J, with 13 bases between. Germline V gene sequence: CDR1 WSHSY, CDR2 SAAADI. The CDR3 loop spans 12 amino acids. The CDR3 nucleotides are TGCGCCAGCACGGTACAGCTGGGCGAGCAGTACTTC. Protein product: CASTVQLGEQYF.

The chain couples TRBV7-9 to TRBJ2-5; 10 nucleotides match TRBD1. In germline, CDR1 is SEHNR, CDR2 FQNEAQ (reference sequence). J lost 4 bases, V lost 5 bases, and 4 bases had no gene match. CDR3 length: 14 amino acids. The CDR3 loop reads CASSPGTGVETQYF. CDR3 coding DNA: TGTGCCAGCAGCCCCGGGACAGGGGTAGAGACCCAGTACTTC.

The rearrangement uses TRBV10-1 and TRBJ1-1, with 8 bases identical to TRBD1. CDR1 and CDR2 (germline): WNHNN, SYGVQD (reference sequence). After removal of 4 bases from V and 0 bases from J, the junction contained 10 bases not matched to a gene. The CDR3 runs to 17 residues. The CDR3 protein is CASSASDREFLNTEAFF. For the CDR3, the DNA is TGCGCCAGCAGTGCTTCGGACAGGGAATTTTTGAACACTGAAGCTTTCTTT.

The chain uses TRBV30 and TRBJ2-3; weak D call: TRBD2 (5 bases). Germline values: CDR1 GTSNPN, CDR2 SVGIG (reference sequence). V gave up 2 bases and J gave up 4 bases, with 19 bases separating them. CDR3 length: 16 residues. The chain's CDR3 is CAWSPPFRRLPDTQYF. The CDR3 DNA reads as TGTGCCTGGAGTCCCCCGTTTCGGAGGCTCCCAGATACGCAGTATTTT.

The chain recombines TRBV19 with TRBJ1-3; no reliable D call. The V and J ends lost 9 bases and 0 bases respectively, with 12 bases between them. CDR3 size: 14 residues. Germline assignment: CDR1 LNHDA and CDR2 SQIVND (reference sequence). CDR3 amino acids: CASNSGLSGNTIYF. The CDR3 nucleotides read TGTGCCAGCAATTCGGGCCTCTCTGGAAACACCATATATTTT.

The chain employs TRBV7-9 and TRBJ1-5; TRBD1 matches at 7 bases. There are 14 residues in the CDR3. Germline CDR1 is SEHNR and CDR2 is FQNEAQ (reference sequence). Unmatched junction bases numbered 8, after V lost 5 bases and J lost 7 bases. This CDR3 reads CASSRQGVRQPQHF. The CDR3 DNA follows: TGTGCCAGCAGCCGACAGGGAGTACGGCAGCCCCAGCATTTT.

The chain links TRBV5-6 to TRBJ2-7; TRBD2 agrees at 7 bases. The length of the CDR3 is 15 residues. V lost 4 bases and J lost 3; bases outside the gene matches: 10. Germline V gene sequence: CDR1 SGHDT, CDR2 YYEEEE. The CDR3 region is CASSPVAAGIYEQYF. The CDR3 nucleotides read TGTGCCAGCAGCCCCGTAGCAGCGGGAATCTACGAGCAGTACTTC.

The V call is TRBV7-9, the J call TRBJ1-1, with unresolved D. The ends were cut back, 10 bases at V and 1 base at J, with 13 bases in the middle. The CDR3 is made up of 13 amino acids. In germline, CDR1 is SEHNR, CDR2 FQNEAQ (reference sequence). CDR3 amino acids: CAISAAPNTEAFF. Written as DNA, the CDR3 is TGTGCCATAAGCGCAGCGCCGAACACTGAAGCTTTCTTT.

The rearrangement uses TRBV5-4 and TRBJ2-1, with D tentatively TRBD2 (5 bases). The germline V and J ends were trimmed by 3 bases and 6 bases, with 19 bases remaining between them. There are 16 residues in the CDR3. Germline lookup yields CDR1 SGHNT and CDR2 YYREEE (reference sequence). The CDR3 nucleotides read TGTGCCAGCAGCTATTCTAACCCCGGAGGCGCCAATGAGCAGTTCTTC. This sequence encodes CASSYSNPGGANEQFF. The full variable domain, rest sourced from reference TRBV5-4 and TRBJ2-1, is ETGVTQSPTHLIKTRGQQVTLRCSSQSGHNTVSWYQQALGQGPQFIFQYYREEENGRGNFPPRFSGLQFPNYSSELNVNALELDDSALYLCASSYSNPGGANEQFFGPGTRLTVL.

For this clone: Other DNA sequences in the sample encode the same CDR3. This chain joins TRBV5-1 and TRBJ2-7; D may be TRBD1 (5 bases). V was clipped by 0 bases and J by 2 bases, with 12 bases between them. CDR1 and CDR2 from the germline V gene are SGHRS and YFSETQ. The CDR3 has 15 residues. The DNA for the CDR3 is TGCGCCAGCAGCTTGGGGCAGGGTCGGGCCTACGAGCAGTACTTC. Translation gives CASSLGQGRAYEQYF.

The rearrangement uses TRBV11-2 and TRBJ2-5; D is possibly TRBD2 (5 bases). In germline, CDR1 is SGHAT, CDR2 FQNNGV. With 5 bases removed from V and 4 bases from J, the gap between germline ends came to 14 bases. The CDR3 covers 14 residues. The CDR3: CASSQREWRETQYF. In nucleotides, the CDR3 is TGTGCCAGCAGCCAGAGGGAATGGCGAGAGACCCAGTACTTC. Drawing the rest from reference TRBV11-2 and TRBJ2-5, the complete variable domain is EAGVAQSPRYKIIEKRQSVAFWCNPISGHATLYWYQQILGQGPKLLIQFQNNGVVDDSQLPKDRFSAERLKGVDSTLKIQPAKLEDSAVYLCASSQREWRETQYFGPGTRLLVL.

This clone has more than one count but fewer than ten. The CDR3 loop is CARRRGSSYEQYF. CDR3 nucleotides: TGTGCCAGACGACGGGGAAGCTCCTACGAGCAGTACTTC. The chain is built from TRBV7-9 and TRBJ2-7; D perhaps matches TRBD2 (5 bases). The CDR3 covers 13 residues. V was trimmed by 9 bases and J by 0 bases, leaving 12 bases between them. The germline V gene encodes CDR1 SEHNR and CDR2 FQNEAQ (reference sequence).

The rearrangement joins TRBV10-3 to TRBJ1-1; tentative D call: TRBD1 (6 bases). Trimming cost V 4 bases and J 5 bases, with 17 bases left between them. CDR3 length equals 15 residues. From germline, CDR1 is ENHRY and CDR2 SYGVKD. Here the CDR3 reads CAISARGEVGTEAFF. The CDR3 DNA reads as TGTGCCATCAGTGCAAGGGGGGAAGTAGGAACTGAAGCTTTCTTT.

The chain recombines TRBV7-2 with TRBJ2-2; D unclear. Trimming shortened V by 1 base and J by 7 bases, and 10 bases separated the two germline ends. The CDR3 consists of 14 residues. CDR1 is SGHTA and CDR2 is FQGNSA in the germline V gene. This CDR3 reads CASSLVPRLGELFF. In DNA, the CDR3 is TGTGCCAGCAGCTTAGTACCCAGACTCGGGGAGCTGTTTTTT.

In its sample, this clone was seen once. The chain is built from TRBV6-5 and TRBJ2-1, with no clear D. This CDR3 is 10 amino acids long. Germline V lookup: CDR1 MNHEY, CDR2 SVGAGI. V gave up 6 bases and J gave up 9 bases, with 6 bases separating them. The CDR3 nucleotides read TGTGCCAGCAGCAACCCTGAGCAGTTCTTC. Protein sequence: CASSNPEQFF.

The V gene is TRBV5-1, the J gene TRBJ2-1; 14 bases line up with TRBD2. The CDR3 runs 15 residues. The germline CDR1 and CDR2 sequences are SGHRS and YFSETQ. V was clipped by 0 bases and J by 9 bases; unmatched bases: 2. In nucleotides, the CDR3 is TGCGCCAGCAGCTTGGGACTAGCGGGAGGGGGTGAGCAGTTCTTC. Its translation: CASSLGLAGGGEQFF.

This clone appeared once. The chain joins TRBV10-3 to TRBJ2-2; D unresolved. Germline V gene sequence: CDR1 ENHRY, CDR2 SYGVKD. V was trimmed by 3 bases and J by 6 bases, leaving 14 bases between them. The length of the CDR3 is 15 residues. CDR3 in DNA: TGTGCCATCAGTGAAATCGGAGCTAACCCCGGGGAGCTGTTTTTT. It encodes CAISEIGANPGELFF.

This sequence joins TRBV2 and TRBJ2-2, with TRBD2 matching over 7 bases. The germline CDR1 and CDR2 sequences are SNHLY and FYNNEI. The CDR3 has 17 residues. V dropped 1 base and J dropped 5; count of bases not matched to a gene: 10. The CDR3 protein is CASSEEAGGSLTGELFF. Here the CDR3 DNA reads TGTGCCAGCAGTGAAGAGGCAGGCGGGAGTTTAACCGGGGAGCTGTTTTTT.

The genes are TRBV5-1 and TRBJ2-1; possibly TRBD1 for D (6 bases). This CDR3 has 13 amino acids. The germline CDR1 and CDR2 sequences are SGHRS and YFSETQ. V lost 4 bases and J 7 bases, leaving 12 bases between the germline ends. The CDR3 loop reads CASSPTQGNEQFF. DNA for the CDR3: TGCGCCAGCAGCCCAACACAGGGTAATGAGCAGTTCTTC.